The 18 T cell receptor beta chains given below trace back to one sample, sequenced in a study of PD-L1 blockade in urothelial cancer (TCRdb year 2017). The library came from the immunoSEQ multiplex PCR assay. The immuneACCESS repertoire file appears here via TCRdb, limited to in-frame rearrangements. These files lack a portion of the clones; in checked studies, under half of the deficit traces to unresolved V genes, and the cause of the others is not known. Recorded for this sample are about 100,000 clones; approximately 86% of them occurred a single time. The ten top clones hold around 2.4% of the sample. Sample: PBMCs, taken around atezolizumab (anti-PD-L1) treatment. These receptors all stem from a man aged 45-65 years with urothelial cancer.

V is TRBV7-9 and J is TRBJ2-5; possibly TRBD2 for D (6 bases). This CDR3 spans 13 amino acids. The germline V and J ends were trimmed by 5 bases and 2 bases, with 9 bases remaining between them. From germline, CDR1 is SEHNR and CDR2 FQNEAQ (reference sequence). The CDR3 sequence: CASSPGTQETQYF. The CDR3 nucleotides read TGTGCCAGCAGCCCCGGGACTCAAGAGACCCAGTACTTC.

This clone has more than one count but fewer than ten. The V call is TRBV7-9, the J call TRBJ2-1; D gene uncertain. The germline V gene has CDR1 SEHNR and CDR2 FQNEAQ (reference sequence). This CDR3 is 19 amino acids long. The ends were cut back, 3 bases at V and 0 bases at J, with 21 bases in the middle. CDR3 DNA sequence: TGTGCCAGCAGCTTTTCGAGCCGTAAAAATATGAGCTCCTACAATGAGCAGTTCTTC. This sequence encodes CASSFSSRKNMSSYNEQFF.

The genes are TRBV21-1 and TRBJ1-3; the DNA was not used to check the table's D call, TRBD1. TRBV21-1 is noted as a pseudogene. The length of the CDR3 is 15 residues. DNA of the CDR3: TGTGCCAGCAGCAGCCGGACACCTAAAAGGGACACCATATATTTT. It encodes CASSSRTPKRDTIYF.

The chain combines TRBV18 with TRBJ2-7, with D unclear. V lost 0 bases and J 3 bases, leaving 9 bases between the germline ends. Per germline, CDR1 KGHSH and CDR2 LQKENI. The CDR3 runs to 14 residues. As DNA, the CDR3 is TGTGCCAGCTCACCACCGGTAGGAGTCTACGAGCAGTACTTC. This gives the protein CASSPPVGVYEQYF.

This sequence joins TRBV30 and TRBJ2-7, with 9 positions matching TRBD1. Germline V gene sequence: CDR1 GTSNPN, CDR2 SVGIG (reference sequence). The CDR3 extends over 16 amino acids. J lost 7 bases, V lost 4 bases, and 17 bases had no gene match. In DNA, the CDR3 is TGTGCCTGGACAAGGTTAACGGGACAGGGTCCTAGGGAGCAGTACTTC. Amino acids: CAWTRLTGQGPREQYF.

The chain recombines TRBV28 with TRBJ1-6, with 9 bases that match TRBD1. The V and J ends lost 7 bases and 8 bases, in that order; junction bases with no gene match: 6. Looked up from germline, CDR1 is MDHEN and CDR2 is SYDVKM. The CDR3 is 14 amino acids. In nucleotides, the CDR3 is TGTGCCAGCAACCAAGGACAGGGGTATTCACCCCTCCACTTT. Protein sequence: CASNQGQGYSPLHF.

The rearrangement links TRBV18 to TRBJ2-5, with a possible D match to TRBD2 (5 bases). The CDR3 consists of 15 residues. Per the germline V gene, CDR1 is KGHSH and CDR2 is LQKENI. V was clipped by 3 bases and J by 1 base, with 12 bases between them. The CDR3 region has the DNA TGTGCCAGCTCACCCACCGCCCTAGCCCAAGAGACCCAGTACTTC. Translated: CASSPTALAQETQYF.

CDR3 amino acids: CASSQDLTGQNTEAFF. The CDR3 nucleotides read TGTGCCAGCAGCCAAGATCTGACAGGACAAAACACTGAAGCTTTCTTT. The J gene is TRBJ1-1, the V gene TRBV14; perhaps TRBD1 as D (6 bases). Germline V gene sequence: CDR1 SGHDN, CDR2 FVKESK. This CDR3 region has 16 residues. With 0 bases removed from V and 2 bases from J, the gap between germline ends came to 13 bases.

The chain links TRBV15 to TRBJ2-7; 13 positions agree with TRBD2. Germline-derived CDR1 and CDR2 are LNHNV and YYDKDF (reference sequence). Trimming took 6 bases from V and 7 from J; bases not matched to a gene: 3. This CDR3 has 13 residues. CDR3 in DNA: TGTGCCACCAGAACTAGCGGGAGGGATGAGCAGTACTTC. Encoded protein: CATRTSGRDEQYF.

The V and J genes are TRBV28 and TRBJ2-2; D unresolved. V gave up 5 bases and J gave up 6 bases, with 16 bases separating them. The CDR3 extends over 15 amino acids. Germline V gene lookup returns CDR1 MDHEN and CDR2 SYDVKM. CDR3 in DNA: TGTGCCAGCAGTCTAAAGTCCCAACGGGCCGGGGAGCTGTTTTTT. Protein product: CASSLKSQRAGELFF.

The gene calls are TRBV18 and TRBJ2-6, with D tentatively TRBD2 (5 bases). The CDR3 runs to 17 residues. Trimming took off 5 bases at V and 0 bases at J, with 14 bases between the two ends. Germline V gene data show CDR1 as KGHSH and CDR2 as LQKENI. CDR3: CASSAGQVFSGANVLTF. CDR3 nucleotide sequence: TGTGCCAGCTCAGCGGGTCAGGTTTTCTCTGGGGCCAACGTCCTGACTTTC.

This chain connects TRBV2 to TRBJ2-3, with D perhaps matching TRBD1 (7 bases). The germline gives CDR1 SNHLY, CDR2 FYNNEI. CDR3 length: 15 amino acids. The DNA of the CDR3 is TGTGCTTCCAGGGGGGAACCCGTGGGCACAGATACGCAGTATTTT. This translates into CASRGEPVGTDTQYF.

For the CDR3, the DNA is TGTGCCAGCGCAAACCTCCAGATAGCCAAAAACATTCAGTACTTC. It specifies CASANLQIAKNIQYF. The V call is TRBV28, the J call TRBJ2-4; the D is unclear. The V and J ends lost 8 bases and 0 bases respectively, with 14 bases between them. The CDR3 consists of 15 residues. Germline V gene data show CDR1 as MDHEN and CDR2 as SYDVKM.

Here the CDR3 reads CAIRRGGTEAFF. The CDR3 region has the DNA TGTGCCATCAGGAGAGGGGGCACTGAAGCTTTCTTT. The chain has TRBV10-3 and TRBJ1-1; weak D call: TRBD1 (6 bases). The CDR3 contains 12 residues. In germline, CDR1 is ENHRY, CDR2 SYGVKD. The germline V and J ends were trimmed by 6 bases and 4 bases, with 9 bases remaining between them.

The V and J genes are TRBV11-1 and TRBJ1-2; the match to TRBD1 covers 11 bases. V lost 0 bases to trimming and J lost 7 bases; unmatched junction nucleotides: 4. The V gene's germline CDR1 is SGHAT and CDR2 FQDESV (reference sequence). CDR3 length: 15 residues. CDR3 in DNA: TGTGCCAGCAGCTTAGCAGGACAGGGGGCGAGTGGCTACACCTTC. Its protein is CASSLAGQGASGYTF.

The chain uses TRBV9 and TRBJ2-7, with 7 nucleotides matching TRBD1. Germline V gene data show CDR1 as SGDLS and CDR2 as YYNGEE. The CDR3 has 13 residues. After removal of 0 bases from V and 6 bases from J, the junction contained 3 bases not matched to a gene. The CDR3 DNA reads TGTGCCAGCAGCGTAGCACAGGGGAGCGAGCAGTACTTC. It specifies CASSVAQGSEQYF.

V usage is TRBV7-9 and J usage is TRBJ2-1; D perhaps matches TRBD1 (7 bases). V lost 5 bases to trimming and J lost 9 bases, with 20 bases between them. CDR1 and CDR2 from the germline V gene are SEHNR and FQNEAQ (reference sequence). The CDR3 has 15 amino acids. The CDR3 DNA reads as TGTGCCAGCAGCCCTTCGAGGGGGCAGGGGGGTGAGCAGTTCTTC. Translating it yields CASSPSRGQGGEQFF. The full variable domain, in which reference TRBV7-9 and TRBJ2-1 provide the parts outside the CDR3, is DTGVSQNPRHKITKRGQNVTFRCDPISEHNRLYWYRQTLGQGPEFLTYFQNEAQLEKSRLLSDRFSAERPKGSFSTLEIQRTEQGDSAMYLCASSPSRGQGGEQFFGPGTRLTVL.

CDR3 nucleotide sequence: TGTGCCAGCAGCTCAAGGGACAGGGCGAACACCATATATTTT. This translates into CASSSRDRANTIYF. The V gene is TRBV7-8, the J gene TRBJ1-3, with 9 bases that match TRBD1. CDR1 SGHVS and CDR2 FQNEAQ come from the germline V gene. The CDR3 length is 14 residues. Trimming took 4 bases from V and 7 from J; bases not matched to a gene: 5.